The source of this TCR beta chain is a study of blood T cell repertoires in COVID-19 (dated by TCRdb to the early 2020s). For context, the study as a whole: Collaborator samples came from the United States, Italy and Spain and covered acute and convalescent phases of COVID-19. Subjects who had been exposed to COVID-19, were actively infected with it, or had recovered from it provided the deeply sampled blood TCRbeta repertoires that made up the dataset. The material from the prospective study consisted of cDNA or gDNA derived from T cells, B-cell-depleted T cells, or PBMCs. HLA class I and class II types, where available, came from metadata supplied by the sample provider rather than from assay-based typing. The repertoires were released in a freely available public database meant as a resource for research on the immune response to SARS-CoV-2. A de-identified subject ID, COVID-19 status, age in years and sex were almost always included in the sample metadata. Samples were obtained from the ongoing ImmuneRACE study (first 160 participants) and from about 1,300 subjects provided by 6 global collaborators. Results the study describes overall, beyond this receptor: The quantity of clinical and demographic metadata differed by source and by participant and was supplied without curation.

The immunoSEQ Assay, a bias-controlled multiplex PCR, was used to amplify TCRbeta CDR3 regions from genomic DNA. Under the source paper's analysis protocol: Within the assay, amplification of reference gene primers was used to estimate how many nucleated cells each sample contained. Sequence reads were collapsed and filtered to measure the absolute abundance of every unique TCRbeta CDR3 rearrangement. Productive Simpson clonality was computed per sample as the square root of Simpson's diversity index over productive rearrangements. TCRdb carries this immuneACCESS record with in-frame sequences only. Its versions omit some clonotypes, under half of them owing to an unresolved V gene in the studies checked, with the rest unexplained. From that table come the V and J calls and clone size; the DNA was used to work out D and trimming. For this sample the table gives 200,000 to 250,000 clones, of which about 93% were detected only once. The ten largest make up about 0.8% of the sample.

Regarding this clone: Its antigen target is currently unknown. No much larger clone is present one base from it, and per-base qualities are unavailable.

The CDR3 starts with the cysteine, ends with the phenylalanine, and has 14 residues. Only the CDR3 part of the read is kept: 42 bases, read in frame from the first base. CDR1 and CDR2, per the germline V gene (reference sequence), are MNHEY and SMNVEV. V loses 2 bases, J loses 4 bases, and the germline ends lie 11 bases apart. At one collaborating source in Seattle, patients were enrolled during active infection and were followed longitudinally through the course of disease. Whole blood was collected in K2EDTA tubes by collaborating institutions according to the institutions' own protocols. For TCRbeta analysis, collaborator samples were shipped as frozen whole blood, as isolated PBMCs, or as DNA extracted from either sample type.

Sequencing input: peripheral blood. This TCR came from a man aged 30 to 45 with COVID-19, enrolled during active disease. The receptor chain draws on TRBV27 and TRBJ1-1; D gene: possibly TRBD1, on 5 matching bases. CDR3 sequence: CASSLMGGSTEAFF. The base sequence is TGTGCCAGCAGTTTAATGGGGGGGTCCACTGAAGCTTTCTTT.